The TCR beta chain described here comes from a study of blood T cell repertoires in COVID-19. Across the whole study: Both acute and convalescent COVID-19 samples were obtained from the United States, Italy and Spain. Nucleic acid was either cDNA or gDNA, and it came from T cells, B-cell-depleted T cells, or PBMCs.

Trimming stripped 5 bases from V and 1 base from J, with 12 bases between. Germline V gene data show CDR1 as LGHDT and CDR2 as YNNKEL (reference sequence). This CDR3 is built from 14 residues. Libraries were prepared by immunoSEQ multiplex PCR; TCRdb keeps only in-frame clonotypes and omits some of them. The table has tens of thousands of clones, around 80% seen once. The sequenced material came from peripheral blood. This rearrangement joins TRBV3-1 (or the pseudogene TRBV3-2) to TRBJ2-7, with D perhaps matching TRBD2 (6 bases). The receptor was isolated from a man aged 55 to 70 with active or convalescent COVID-19. CDR3 DNA: TGTGCCAGCAGCTTAGGGGACTTGTCCTACGAGCAGTACTTC. Translated: CASSLGDLSYEQYF.